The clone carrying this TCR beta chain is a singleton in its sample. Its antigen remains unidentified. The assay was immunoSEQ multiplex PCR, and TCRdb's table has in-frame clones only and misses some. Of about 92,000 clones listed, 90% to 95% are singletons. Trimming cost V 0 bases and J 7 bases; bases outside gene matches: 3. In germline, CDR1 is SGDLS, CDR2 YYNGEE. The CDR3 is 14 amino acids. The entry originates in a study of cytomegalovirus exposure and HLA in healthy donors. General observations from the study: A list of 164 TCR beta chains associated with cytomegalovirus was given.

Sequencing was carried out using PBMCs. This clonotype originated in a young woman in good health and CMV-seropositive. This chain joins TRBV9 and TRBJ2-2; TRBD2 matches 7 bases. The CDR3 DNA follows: TGTGCCAGCAGCGTAGGTGGCGGGAGCGGGGAGCTGTTTTTT. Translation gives CASSVGGGSGELFF. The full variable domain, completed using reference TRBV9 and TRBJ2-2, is DSGVTQTPKHLITATGQRVTLRCSPRSGDLSVYWYQQSLDQGLQFLIQYYNGEERAKGNILERFSAQQFPDLHSELNLSSLELGDSALYFCASSVGGGSGELFFGEGSRLTVL.